This TCR beta chain was documented in a study of CD8 T cells in Susac syndrome. Looking at the study overall: Clinical remission applied to roughly 8 sequenced Susac syndrome patients, and about six had active disease.

RNA was extracted with the RNeasy kit, and a quantity of roughly 0.5 to 1 ug was reverse transcribed using random hexamers. An immunoSEQ multiplex PCR generated amplified TCR beta CDR3 products spanning 54 Vbeta and 13 Jbeta. TCRdb used MiXCR to reprocess the immunoSEQ multiplex PCR reads, holding one entry per CDR3 protein. The sample includes around 150,000 distinct CDR3 sequences, about 95% of them seen just once. Germline V CDR1 and CDR2: SQVTM, ANQGSEA. Trimming stripped 4 bases from V and 2 bases from J, with 12 bases between. CDR3 size: 13 residues. The J gene is TRBJ2-7, the V gene TRBV29-1; D gene unclear. Sequenced material: CD8+ T cells from PBMCs. This receptor was obtained from a human donor with Susac syndrome. The CDR3 reads CSVAPVGTYEQYF. CDR3 bases: TGCAGCGTTGCCCCCGTAGGGACCTACGAGCAGTACTTC.